This T cell receptor (beta chain) was captured by sequencing in a study of T cell responses to AZD1222 COVID-19 vaccine. Whole-study context: Recipients boosted at about 4 weeks or about 12 weeks are pooled. Study-level results: Females made up more of the donors, who were largely white British, and clonal diversity may have come out too low. Breadth and depth of Spike-specific TCRs rose after two AZD1222 doses. Targets within unmutated variant regions were reportedly found for nearly half of spike-specific TCRs.

V was cut by 4 bases and J by 2 bases, with 5 bases left in between. The CDR3 spans 11 residues. Germline V gene data show CDR1 as GTSNPN and CDR2 as SVGIG (reference sequence). This clone was observed once. Its antigen is currently unknown. This table comes from immunoSEQ multiplex PCR, and its TCRdb copy is limited to in-frame clones, with some not included. The sample lists more than 150,000 clones, 88% occurring once. V usage is TRBV30 and J usage is TRBJ2-5; no definite D call. The sample consisted of peripheral blood, taken on day 0 of AZD1222 vaccination. This clonotype was sampled from an adult in good health. The CDR3 DNA follows: TGTGCCTGGACAGTACAAGAGACCCAGTACTTC. Amino acid sequence: CAWTVQETQYF.